This T cell receptor beta chain is drawn from a study of early T cells in non-severe SARS-CoV-2 infection. Study findings and constraints: Sequences matched to VDJdb favored anti-spike CD8 responses, while private and CD4 specificities were missed.

Individual cDNA molecules carried attached unique molecular identifiers. TCRdb itself ran the 5' RACE reads through MiXCR, one entry per CDR3 protein. The data contain 65,000 to 75,000 distinct CDR3 sequences, about 13% of them singletons. The CDR3 has 15 amino acids. Per germline, CDR1 ENHRY and CDR2 SYGVKD. Losses at the gene ends were 7 bases for V and 4 bases for J; bases not matched to a gene: 11. Points on this clonotype: Its antigen is not identified.

Sequenced input: whole blood. This TCR came from an adult who was a healthcare worker with PCR-confirmed SARS-CoV-2 infection or an uninfected control (not recorded which). V and J are TRBV10-3 and TRBJ2-5, with 8 bases fitting TRBD2. The DNA for the CDR3 is TGTGCCATCAACCCGGGTAGCGGGAATCGAGAGACCCAGTACTTC. This gives the protein CAINPGSGNRETQYF.